These T cell receptor beta chains were read from a single sample in a study of cytomegalovirus exposure and HLA in healthy donors. Assay used: immunoSEQ multiplex PCR; TCRdb lists only in-frame clones, some missing. This sample yields some 170,000 clones, of which around four fifths are seen a single time; about 10% belongs to the top ten. The sequenced sample consisted of PBMCs. Receptors were obtained from a man aged 50 or older in good health and CMV-seropositive. The CDR3 runs from the conserved cysteine through the conserved F or W. D genes are given only for firm matches. Not every row has a clone size; where given, it reads once, few, many or a size class.

v_gene: TRBV19; d_gene: TRBD2; j_gene: TRBJ2-7; abundance: few; CDR3nt: TGTGCCAGTAGCCCTCTGCCGGGGGGGTCCTACGAGCAGTACTTC; CDR3aa: CASSPLPGGSYEQYF
v_gene: TRBV4-3; d_gene: -; j_gene: TRBJ2-1; abundance: few; CDR3nt: TGCGCCAGCAGCCCTTACGCGGGACCTTACAATGAGCAGTTCTTC; CDR3aa: CASSPYAGPYNEQFF
v_gene: TRBV7-2; d_gene: TRBD1; j_gene: TRBJ2-7; abundance: -; CDR3nt: TGTGCCAGCAGCTTAGGGGCGGGACAGGGGCGGGGGCGAACCTACGAGCAGTACTTC; CDR3aa: CASSLGAGQGRGRTYEQYF
v_gene: TRBV11-1; d_gene: -; j_gene: TRBJ1-6; abundance: few; CDR3nt: TGTGCCAGCAGCTTATCCGGGGGAATCCTTCATTCACCCCTCCACTTT; CDR3aa: CASSLSGGILHSPLHF
v_gene: TRBV4-2; d_gene: TRBD2; j_gene: TRBJ2-2; abundance: -; CDR3nt: TGTGCCAGCAGCCAAGCCACGGGACTAGCGGGAGGGCAGACCGGGGAGCTGTTTTTT; CDR3aa: CASSQATGLAGGQTGELFF
v_gene: TRBV7-9; d_gene: TRBD1; j_gene: TRBJ1-1; abundance: -; CDR3nt: TGTGCCAGCAGCCCTAACACCGGGACAGGGACTGAAGCTTTCTTT; CDR3aa: CASSPNTGTGTEAFF
v_gene: TRBV11-3; d_gene: -; j_gene: TRBJ2-1; abundance: few; CDR3nt: TGTGCCAGCAGCAGTGGGTTCGGGGACAATGAGCAGTTCTTC; CDR3aa: CASSSGFGDNEQFF
v_gene: TRBV5-1; d_gene: TRBD2; j_gene: TRBJ2-2; abundance: few; CDR3nt: TGCGCCAGCAGCCTAGGACTAGCGGGAGGGAACACCGGGGAGCTGTTTTTT; CDR3aa: CASSLGLAGGNTGELFF
v_gene: TRBV11-1; d_gene: -; j_gene: TRBJ2-1; abundance: once; CDR3nt: TGTGCCAGCAGCTTTCAGGGGGGTCAAAACAATGAGCAGTTCTTC; CDR3aa: CASSFQGGQNNEQFF
v_gene: TRBV27; d_gene: -; j_gene: TRBJ2-7; abundance: -; CDR3nt: TGTGCCAGCAGTTTTGAGACGACCGGAACAGGTCATAGCGAGCAGTACTTC; CDR3aa: CASSFETTGTGHSEQYF
v_gene: TRBV6-6; d_gene: TRBD1; j_gene: TRBJ1-1; abundance: -; CDR3nt: TGTGCCAGCAGTTACCCCACGACAGGGATGAACACTGAAGCTTTCTTT; CDR3aa: CASSYPTTGMNTEAFF
v_gene: TRBV30; d_gene: TRBD1; j_gene: TRBJ2-7; abundance: few; CDR3nt: TGTGCCTGGAACAATGGACAGGGGTCCGGCGAGCAGTACTTC; CDR3aa: CAWNNGQGSGEQYF
v_gene: TRBV10-3; d_gene: -; j_gene: TRBJ2-7; abundance: -; CDR3nt: TGTGCCATCAGAGGGGAGGGGGCCTACGAGCAGTACTTC; CDR3aa: CAIRGEGAYEQYF
v_gene: TRBV6-5; d_gene: TRBD2; j_gene: TRBJ2-1; abundance: once; CDR3nt: TGTGCCAGCAAGGCGGGACTAGCGGGAGAAGAGCAGTTCTTC; CDR3aa: CASKAGLAGEEQFF
v_gene: TRBV7-3; d_gene: -; j_gene: TRBJ2-5; abundance: once; CDR3nt: TGTGCCAGCAGCCAGACTGGGTCTCAAGAGACCCAGTACTTC; CDR3aa: CASSQTGSQETQYF
v_gene: TRBV7-2; d_gene: -; j_gene: TRBJ2-3; abundance: -; CDR3nt: TGTGCCAGCAGCTTAGGAGGGCAGGGGTTAGGGGGCACAGATACGCAGTATTTT; CDR3aa: CASSLGGQGLGGTDTQYF
v_gene: TRBV19; d_gene: TRBD1; j_gene: TRBJ2-7; abundance: once; CDR3nt: TGTGCCAGTTCCTTTTACGGACAGGACGACGAGCAGTACTTC; CDR3aa: CASSFYGQDDEQYF
v_gene: TRBV9; d_gene: TRBD2; j_gene: TRBJ2-7; abundance: -; CDR3nt: TGTGCCAGCAGCGTCCTCCCAGCGGGGCCCTACGAGCAGTACTTC; CDR3aa: CASSVLPAGPYEQYF
v_gene: TRBV9; d_gene: -; j_gene: TRBJ2-7; abundance: once; CDR3nt: TGTGCCAGCAGCGTAGGGTTTGGACAGTCCTACGAGCAGTACTTC; CDR3aa: CASSVGFGQSYEQYF
v_gene: TRBV12-5; d_gene: TRBD1; j_gene: TRBJ2-4; abundance: -; CDR3nt: TGTGTTAGTGGTTTGCCGCACCCGGACAGGGATTACAAAAACATTCAGTACTTC; CDR3aa: CVSGLPHPDRDYKNIQYF
v_gene: TRBV2; d_gene: TRBD1; j_gene: TRBJ1-4; abundance: -; CDR3nt: TGTGCCAGCAGCCCACAGGGGACGAATGAAAAACTGTTTTTT; CDR3aa: CASSPQGTNEKLFF
v_gene: TRBV19; d_gene: -; j_gene: TRBJ2-7; abundance: few; CDR3nt: TGTGCCAGTAGTATAGTTTCGGGGACTCCAATCTACGAGCAGTACTTC; CDR3aa: CASSIVSGTPIYEQYF
v_gene: TRBV28; d_gene: -; j_gene: TRBJ2-2; abundance: -; CDR3nt: TGTGCCAGCAGTTTATACGGCCAGGGCCGCACCGGGGAGCTGTTTTTT; CDR3aa: CASSLYGQGRTGELFF
v_gene: TRBV5-4; d_gene: -; j_gene: TRBJ2-3; abundance: once; CDR3nt: TGTGCCAGCAGCGCCGTAGCCGGGGATACGCAGTATTTT; CDR3aa: CASSAVAGDTQYF
v_gene: TRBV5-1; d_gene: -; j_gene: TRBJ2-3; abundance: -; CDR3nt: TGCGCCAGCAGCTTGACAGGAAAGGACGGGTATTTT; CDR3aa: CASSLTGKDGYF
v_gene: TRBV4-1; d_gene: TRBD1; j_gene: TRBJ1-2; abundance: few; CDR3nt: TGCGCCAGCAGCTATCCTCAACAGGGGGCTGATGGCTACACCTTC; CDR3aa: CASSYPQQGADGYTF
v_gene: TRBV4-1; d_gene: TRBD1; j_gene: TRBJ2-1; abundance: once; CDR3nt: TGCGCCAGCAGCGAGGACAGGGACCACTACAATGAGCAGTTCTTC; CDR3aa: CASSEDRDHYNEQFF
v_gene: TRBV7-9; d_gene: -; j_gene: TRBJ1-4; abundance: -; CDR3nt: TGTGCCAGCAGCCCCGGAGGAGGGTCGAACGAAAAACTGTTTTTT; CDR3aa: CASSPGGGSNEKLFF
v_gene: TRBV12-5; d_gene: -; j_gene: TRBJ2-1; abundance: -; CDR3nt: TGTGCTAGTGGGATGCAGGGCCGTCAATACAATGAGCAGTTCTTC; CDR3aa: CASGMQGRQYNEQFF
v_gene: TRBV4-1; d_gene: -; j_gene: TRBJ2-7; abundance: -; CDR3nt: TGCGCCAGCAGCCAAGAGGCTAGACAGACTCTACCTCGGCAGTACTTC; CDR3aa: CASSQEARQTLPRQYF
v_gene: TRBV6-5; d_gene: TRBD2; j_gene: TRBJ2-5; abundance: few; CDR3nt: TGTGCCAGCAGTTCCAGCGGGGGGTACCAAGAGACCCAGTACTTC; CDR3aa: CASSSSGGYQETQYF
v_gene: TRBV4-2; d_gene: -; j_gene: TRBJ1-1; abundance: -; CDR3nt: TGTGCCAGCAGCCATCGAAGCCGGCAGGTCACTGAAGCTTTCTTT; CDR3aa: CASSHRSRQVTEAFF
v_gene: TRBV4-3; d_gene: -; j_gene: TRBJ1-2; abundance: -; CDR3nt: TGCGCCAGCAGCCAAGTCCGATCAGGAGGCTACACCTTC; CDR3aa: CASSQVRSGGYTF
v_gene: TRBV19; d_gene: -; j_gene: TRBJ1-5; abundance: -; CDR3nt: TGTGCCAGTAGCCAAGGACAGATCTACAATCAGCCCCAGCATTTT; CDR3aa: CASSQGQIYNQPQHF
v_gene: TRBV9; d_gene: TRBD1; j_gene: TRBJ1-1; abundance: -; CDR3nt: TGTGCCAGCAGCGGAATGACAGGGGGCGGTTACGGCACTGAAGCTTTCTTT; CDR3aa: CASSGMTGGGYGTEAFF
v_gene: TRBV29-1; d_gene: TRBD1; j_gene: TRBJ2-7; abundance: few; CDR3nt: TGCAGCGCCATACCCGGGACAGCGGCCTACGAGCAGTACTTC; CDR3aa: CSAIPGTAAYEQYF
v_gene: TRBV5-1; d_gene: -; j_gene: TRBJ2-7; abundance: -; CDR3nt: TGCGCCAGCAGCTTGGAATCAGGGCCGCCCTACGAGCAGTACTTC; CDR3aa: CASSLESGPPYEQYF
v_gene: TRBV30; d_gene: -; j_gene: TRBJ1-1; abundance: few; CDR3nt: TGTGCCTGGAGTGTATTTTCAAACACTGAAGCTTTCTTT; CDR3aa: CAWSVFSNTEAFF
v_gene: TRBV27; d_gene: TRBD2; j_gene: TRBJ2-7; abundance: -; CDR3nt: TGTGCCAGCAACCGACCCTTTAGCGGGCGGCCCTACGAGCAGTACTTC; CDR3aa: CASNRPFSGRPYEQYF
v_gene: TRBV28; d_gene: TRBD1; j_gene: TRBJ1-5; abundance: -; CDR3nt: TGTGCCAGCACCATTCCGACAGGGGGTGGTCAGCCCCAGCATTTT; CDR3aa: CASTIPTGGGQPQHF
v_gene: TRBV5-1; d_gene: TRBD1; j_gene: TRBJ2-1; abundance: -; CDR3nt: TGCGCCAGCAGCCTAGGACAGGGCCCATCCTACAATGAGCAGTTCTTC; CDR3aa: CASSLGQGPSYNEQFF
v_gene: TRBV6-1; d_gene: -; j_gene: TRBJ1-3; abundance: few; CDR3nt: TGTGCCAGCAGTGAATGGATGGCAGGTTCTGGAAACACCATATATTTT; CDR3aa: CASSEWMAGSGNTIYF
v_gene: TRBV6-1; d_gene: -; j_gene: TRBJ2-2; abundance: -; CDR3nt: TGTGCCAGCAGACAGGATTCGAACACCGGGGAGCTGTTTTTT; CDR3aa: CASRQDSNTGELFF
v_gene: TRBV7-2; d_gene: TRBD2; j_gene: TRBJ2-7; abundance: -; CDR3nt: TGTGCCAGCAGCCAAAGGACTAGCGGGGGGGCCCACGAGCAGTACTTC; CDR3aa: CASSQRTSGGAHEQYF
v_gene: TRBV10-3; d_gene: -; j_gene: TRBJ1-5; abundance: -; CDR3nt: TGTGCCATCAGTGAGTCGGTGGGCTTGAGCAATCAGCCCCAGCATTTT; CDR3aa: CAISESVGLSNQPQHF